This T cell receptor beta chain was sequenced in a study of regulatory T cells in long-lasting Graves disease. Study conclusions and caveats: Among persistent patients, a larger number of public clonotypes were shared (approximately 3,000) than among newly diagnosed patients (under 1,000).

A note on this clonotype: Its antigen is still unknown.

Combining iRepertoire HTBI primers with Arm-PCR of CDR3 regions, the authors built TCR beta libraries. TCRdb called the multiplex PCR reads again in MiXCR, with one record for every CDR3 protein. Of around 460,000 distinct CDR3 sequences in the sample, 14% were seen once. The CDR3 contains 15 residues. CDR1 MNHEY and CDR2 SVGEGT come from the germline V gene. Trimming removed 6 bases from V and 10 bases from J, with 19 bases in between. Regarding time point: newly diagnosed GD, antithyroid drugs for less than 3 months. Making the TCR library involved RNA that had been extracted from PBMCs. Patients with Graves' disease were diagnosed by American Thyroid Association guidelines. The same specimen was also included in a second study, on T cells in Graves' hyperthyroidism and ophthalmopathy. This second study notes: Across 18 months, stable Graves' hyperthyroidism was marked by no progression to ophthalmopathy.

The chain combines TRBV6-2 or TRBV6-3 with TRBJ1-6; D is undetermined. The material was peripheral blood mononuclear cells (PBMCs), obtained at new diagnosis, from a patient treated with antithyroid drugs. The receptor was derived from a woman in her forties or fifties with Graves disease. CDR3 nucleotides: TGTGCCAGCAGCGCCGACAACCTGCTAAAATCACCCCTCCACTTT. Translating gives CASSADNLLKSPLHF.